Each of the 24 T cell receptor beta chains below was sequenced from the same sample in a study of T cells in women clearing cervical HPV infection. Produced via immunoSEQ multiplex PCR; TCRdb's table is partial and in-frame only. The record lists over 15,000 clones, of which the ten most abundant hold about a sixth. Sequenced input: blood buffy coat. These receptors were obtained from a woman between 18 and 70 years old with a cervical HPV16 infection that either progressed to CIN3+ or cleared (not recorded which).

Points on this clone: The missing CDR3 end, 3 residues past where the read stops, is filled in from the germline J gene. V usage is TRBV6-2 or TRBV6-3 and J usage is TRBJ2-7; 7 bases line up with TRBD1. With V trimmed by 5 bases and J by 0 bases, 7 bases remained unmatched. Germline V gene sequence: CDR1 MNHEY, CDR2 SVGEGT. This CDR3 has 15 amino acids. The sequenced CDR3 bases are TGTGCCAGCAGTGCCCCAGGACAGGACTCCTACGAG. It codes for CASSAPGQDSYE. The CDR3 in its entirety is CASSAPGQDSYEQYF.

On this clone: The sequence runs out 3 residues before the end of the CDR3; the remainder is reconstructed from the germline J gene. The J gene is TRBJ1-1, the V gene TRBV6-1; D remains unclear. Trimming left V 1 base short and J 5 bases short, with 14 bases between. There are 15 residues in the CDR3. Germline CDR1 and CDR2: MNHNS and SASEGT. CDR3 DNA (partial): TGTGCCAGCAGTGAAGAGGGTCACCCGAGGACTGAA. Translating it yields CASSEEGHPRTE. The entire CDR3 reads CASSEEGHPRTEAFF.

Partial CDR3 DNA: TGTGCCAGTAAGGACGGGGGGGCAGCAGATACG. This codes for CASKDGGAADT. The whole CDR3 sequence reads CASKDGGAADTQYF. This chain joins TRBV19 and TRBJ2-3, with TRBD2 matching over 8 bases. The sequence runs out 3 residues before the end of the CDR3; the remainder is reconstructed from the germline J gene. This CDR3 spans 14 amino acids. Germline V gene sequence: CDR1 LNHDA, CDR2 SQIVND (reference sequence). The V and J ends lost 7 bases and 4 bases, in that order; junction bases with no gene match: 7.

About this clone itself: The read comes to an end 3 residues before the CDR3 does, leaving the germline J gene to fill in the end. The chain carries TRBV5-1 and TRBJ2-6, with 7 bases fitting TRBD1. V gave up 2 bases and J gave up 0 bases; unmatched junction bases: 14. The CDR3 is 20 residues long. Germline CDR1 SGHRS, CDR2 YFSETQ. The part of the CDR3 DNA that was read is TGCGCCAGCAGCTTTCAGACAGGGACATCCCTCAGCTCTGGGGCCAACGTC. It is translated as CASSFQTGTSLSSGANV. The full CDR3 protein is CASSFQTGTSLSSGANVLTF.

A remark on this clone: The read finishes 3 residues shy of the CDR3 end, and the germline J gene is used to complete it. J is TRBJ2-2 and V is TRBV10-3; TRBD1 might be the D (5 bases). There are 14 residues in the CDR3. Trimming removed 9 bases from V and 2 bases from J, with 13 bases in between. Germline CDR1 and CDR2: ENHRY and SYGVKD. CDR3 DNA (partial): TGTGCCATTAAAAGGGGCACTAACACCGGGGAG. Its protein is CAIKRGTNTGE. The entire CDR3 is CAIKRGTNTGELFF.

As regards this clone: The CDR3 extends 3 residues past the end of the read, so its final part is completed from the germline J gene. The V and J genes are TRBV18 and TRBJ1-2, with unresolved D. The germline CDR1 and CDR2 sequences are KGHSH and LQKENI. This CDR3 region has 13 residues. The part of the CDR3 DNA that was read is TGTGCCAGCTCACCACGACAATCAGATACC. Its protein is CASSPRQSDT. The complete CDR3 reads CASSPRQSDTYTF.

As to this clone: The CDR3 end lies 3 residues beyond the end of the read and is filled in from the germline J gene. The chain employs TRBV20-1 and TRBJ1-3; D may be TRBD1 (5 bases). Trimming took off 4 bases at V and 0 bases at J, with 13 bases between the two ends. This CDR3 has 15 amino acids. The V gene's germline CDR1 is DFQATT and CDR2 SNEGSKA (reference sequence). The covered CDR3 bases are TGCAGTGCTACCCAGGGAGCCATCTCTGGAAACACC. Protein product: CSATQGAISGNT. The entire CDR3 protein reads CSATQGAISGNTIYF.

Remarks on this clone: The CDR3 is cut off 3 residues early in the read; its end comes from the germline J gene. The chain employs TRBV2 and TRBJ2-3, with D maybe TRBD1 (6 bases). This CDR3 is built from 15 residues. Germline values: CDR1 SNHLY, CDR2 FYNNEI. The CDR3 reads CASSDLSYRDQPQYF. The sequenced CDR3 bases are TGTGCCAGCAGTGACCTTTCTTACAGGGATCAGCCG.

In the case of this clone: The read falls 3 residues short of the CDR3 end, and the missing part is taken from the germline J gene. The rearrangement uses TRBV24-1 and TRBJ2-5; possibly TRBD1 for D (6 bases). This CDR3 contains 17 residues. Trimming removed 4 bases from V and 1 base from J, with 18 bases in between. Looked up from germline, CDR1 is KGHDR and CDR2 is SFDVKD. The covered CDR3 bases are TGTGCCACCAGTGAAGGGCAGGGGATAGGTACCCAAGAGACC. Translated, it gives CATSEGQGIGTQET. The entire CDR3 reads CATSEGQGIGTQETQYF.

Comment on this clone: Read coverage stops 3 residues before the CDR3 terminus; the germline J gene supplies the remainder. This chain joins TRBV5-1 and TRBJ2-1; 12 nucleotides line up with TRBD2. The germline V gene encodes CDR1 SGHRS and CDR2 YFSETQ. This CDR3 is 17 amino acids long. V trimming: 4 bases; J trimming: 3 bases; junction bases outside the gene matches: 8. The CDR3 bases that were read are TGCGCCAGCAGCCATGGGCGACTAGCGGGGGTCTACAATGAG. The encoded protein is CASSHGRLAGVYNE. The CDR3 reads in full as CASSHGRLAGVYNEQFF.

As to this clone: The CDR3 is cut off 3 residues early in the read; its end comes from the germline J gene. J is TRBJ1-5 and V is TRBV20-1; D may be TRBD1 (6 bases). The CDR3 runs 14 residues. Trimming cost V 0 bases and J 6 bases, with 12 bases left between them. Germline CDR1 is DFQATT and CDR2 is SNEGSKA (reference sequence). The covered CDR3 bases are TGCAGTGCTAGAGATCCAGGGGTGCTTCAGCCC. The encoded protein is CSARDPGVLQP. The full CDR3 protein reads CSARDPGVLQPQHF.

Comment on this clone: The read comes to an end 3 residues before the CDR3 does, leaving the germline J gene to fill in the end. The chain has TRBV18 and TRBJ2-2, with 7 bases matching TRBD1. The CDR3 loop spans 15 amino acids. The germline gives CDR1 KGHSH, CDR2 LQKENI. CDR3 DNA, as far as it was read: TGTGCCAGCTCAAAACCGGGACAGAGAAATGAAAAG. Translation gives CASSKPGQRNEK. The whole CDR3 sequence is CASSKPGQRNEKLFF.

The CDR3 protein is CASSLNRDSKETQYF. CDR3 DNA, as far as it was read: TGTGCCAGCAGCCTAAACCGGGACTCGAAAGAGACC. V and J are TRBV4-2 and TRBJ2-5, with D perhaps TRBD2 (6 bases). The CDR3 goes on 3 residues after the read ends, and that part is filled in from the germline J gene. The V gene lost 4 bases and the J gene lost 3 bases, with 15 bases spanning the gap. This CDR3 contains 15 residues. Germline CDR1 reads LGHNA; CDR2 reads YNFKEQ.

As regards this clone: Read data end 3 residues before the CDR3 end; the end is taken from the germline J gene. This rearrangement joins TRBV19 to TRBJ1-4, with TRBD1 matching over 7 bases. This CDR3 region has 13 residues. The germline CDR1 and CDR2 sequences are LNHDA and SQIVND (reference sequence). The V and J ends lost 8 bases and 4 bases, in that order; junction bases with no gene match: 4. Partial CDR3 DNA: TGTGCCAGTGCGGGACAGATTAATGAAAAA. Translating it yields CASAGQINEK. The whole CDR3 is CASAGQINEKLFF.

A word on this clone: The read stops 3 residues short of the end of the CDR3; the missing end is completed from the germline J gene. V gene TRBV27 combines with J gene TRBJ2-7; 7 nucleotides agree with TRBD1. The CDR3 is made up of 14 amino acids. With 6 bases clipped from V and 0 bases from J, the junction kept 5 bases outside the gene matches. Germline CDR1 reads MNHEY; CDR2 reads SMNVEV (reference sequence). Incomplete CDR3 DNA: TGTGCCAGCAGCCAACAGGGGAGCTCCTACGAG. As protein: CASSQQGSSYE. The whole CDR3 sequence is CASSQQGSSYEQYF.

The chain's CDR3 is CASIKLGSNEQFF. The CDR3 DNA, read in part, is TGTGCCAGCATCAAGCTCGGTAGCAATGAG. The chain is built from TRBV27 and TRBJ2-1, with no clear D. The CDR3 end falls 3 residues outside the read, so it is completed with the germline J gene. This CDR3 has 13 residues. Germline loops: CDR1 MNHEY, CDR2 SMNVEV (reference sequence). V was trimmed by 7 bases and J by 6 bases, leaving 13 bases between them.

For this clone: The read terminates 3 residues ahead of where the CDR3 ends, so the germline J gene completes it. This rearrangement joins TRBV7-2 to TRBJ2-3, with TRBD2 matching over 9 bases. The CDR3 runs 15 residues. Germline loops: CDR1 SGHTA, CDR2 FQGNSA. The CDR3 is CASSLLAGRQETQYF. Partial CDR3 DNA: TGTGCCAGCAGCTTACTAGCGGGACGCCAGGAGACG.

As concerns this clone: The read comes to an end 3 residues before the CDR3 does, leaving the germline J gene to fill in the end. The rearrangement uses TRBV5-1 and TRBJ2-4; D gene uncertain. The CDR3 extends over 14 amino acids. Germline CDR1 and CDR2: SGHRS and YFSETQ. The CDR3 bases that were read are TGCGCCAGCAGCTTGGATGGCGAGAACTATGGT. It codes for CASSLDGENYG. The whole CDR3 sequence is CASSLDGENYGQYF.

As regards this clone: The read terminates 3 residues before the CDR3 end, so the remaining end is supplied by the germline J gene. The V gene is TRBV7-9, the J gene TRBJ2-5; D is undetermined. Trimming left V 5 bases short and J 4 bases short, with 14 bases between. Germline loops: CDR1 SEHNR, CDR2 FQNEAQ (reference sequence). The CDR3 spans 14 residues. The CDR3 region is CASSRQVDGETQYF. The sequenced part of the CDR3 DNA is TGTGCCAGCAGCCGACAAGTGGATGGAGAGACC.

On this clone itself: The read halts 3 residues ahead of the CDR3 end, with the missing end drawn from the germline J gene. V is TRBV20-1 and J is TRBJ2-1; 10 bases fit TRBD2. The CDR3 extends over 15 amino acids. V shed 4 bases and J 7 bases; nucleotides not matched to a gene: 10. Germline V CDR1 and CDR2: DFQATT, SNEGSKA (reference sequence). The CDR3 loop reads CSAIRAGGYSNEQFF. The part of the CDR3 DNA that was read is TGCAGTGCTATCAGAGCGGGGGGGTATTCGAATGAG.

Concerning this clone: The CDR3 goes on 3 residues after the read ends, and that part is filled in from the germline J gene. V gene TRBV30 combines with J gene TRBJ1-4; tentatively, D is TRBD1 (5 bases). Germline CDR1 and CDR2: GTSNPN and SVGIG (reference sequence). This CDR3 comprises 12 residues. V was pared by 3 bases and J by 7 bases, with 9 bases between. The CDR3 bases that were read are TGTGCCTGGAGGGGGCTTAGTGAAAAA. Its translation is CAWRGLSEK. The full CDR3 reads CAWRGLSEKLFF.

On this clone itself: The CDR3 extends 3 residues past the end of the read, so its final part is completed from the germline J gene. The chain carries TRBV4-2 and TRBJ1-2; D is possibly TRBD1 (6 bases). The CDR3 has 20 amino acids. The V gene's germline CDR1 is LGHNA and CDR2 YNFKEQ. This chain's CDR3 is CASSPRVGAGALSSYNDYTF. The covered CDR3 bases are TGTGCCAGCAGCCCCCGGGTTGGAGCGGGGGCGCTGAGCTCCTACAATGAC.

As concerns this clone: The DNA ends 3 residues before the CDR3 does, and the rest of the CDR3 is filled in from the germline J gene. The chain links TRBV5-6 to TRBJ1-1, with 11 bases fitting TRBD1. The CDR3 is 14 residues long. CDR1 and CDR2 from the germline V gene are SGHDT and YYEEEE. V was pared by 1 base and J by 6 bases, with 2 bases of the junction left unmatched. The DNA read from the CDR3 is TGTGCCAGCAGCTTGAGGGACAGGGGGTCTGAA. Its protein product is CASSLRDRGSE. The CDR3 reads in full as CASSLRDRGSEAFF.

About this clone itself: The read ends 3 residues shy of where the CDR3 ends; the end is completed using the germline J gene. The V and J genes are TRBV19 and TRBJ1-2; D may be TRBD1 (6 bases). Looked up from germline, CDR1 is LNHDA and CDR2 is SQIVND (reference sequence). CDR3 size: 13 residues. Partial CDR3 DNA: TGTGCCAGTAATCGCGGGGGGGGCTACGAC. It encodes CASNRGGGYD. The entire CDR3 protein reads CASNRGGGYDYTF.